The entry below gives a single T cell receptor beta chain sequence along with its context. Other nucleotide sequences from this sample produce the same CDR3. The record originates from a study of shared clonotypes between healthy human individuals. TCRdb's table, derived via immunoSEQ multiplex PCR, lists solely in-frame clones and lacks some. The sample has more than 2,000,000 clones; about 92% are singletons. This CDR3 is built from 14 residues. Deletions cut 3 bases from V and 5 bases from J, with 11 bases between. Germline CDR1 KGHSH, CDR2 LQKENI. Donors included only healthy HIV-negative adults lacking recent acute infections or vaccinations.

This receptor was obtained from a man aged 18 to 29 in good health. Some clones in this sample may be carry-over from other donors' samples. The sequencing sample was made of naive CD4+ T cells from PBMCs. Subset denoted: CD45RA+ positively selected. This rearrangement joins TRBV18 to TRBJ2-1, with TRBD2 as a possible D gene (6 bases). The CDR3: CASSPLAANNEQFF. The CDR3 DNA is TGTGCCAGCTCACCTTTAGCGGCCAACAATGAGCAGTTCTTC.